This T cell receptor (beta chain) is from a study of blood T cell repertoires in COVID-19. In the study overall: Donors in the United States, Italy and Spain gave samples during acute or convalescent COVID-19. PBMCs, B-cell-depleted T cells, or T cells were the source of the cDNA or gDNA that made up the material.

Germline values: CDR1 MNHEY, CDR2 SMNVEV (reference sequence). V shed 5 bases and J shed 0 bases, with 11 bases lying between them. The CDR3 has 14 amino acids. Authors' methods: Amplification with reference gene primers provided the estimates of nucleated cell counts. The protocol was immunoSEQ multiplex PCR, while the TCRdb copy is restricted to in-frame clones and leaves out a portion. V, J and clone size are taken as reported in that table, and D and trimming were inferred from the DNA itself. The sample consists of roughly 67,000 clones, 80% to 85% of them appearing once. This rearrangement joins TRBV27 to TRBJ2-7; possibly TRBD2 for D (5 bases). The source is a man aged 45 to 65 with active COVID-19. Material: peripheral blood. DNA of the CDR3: TGTGCCAGCAGTCCAATCGGGAACTCCTACGAGCAGTACTTC. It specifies CASSPIGNSYEQYF.